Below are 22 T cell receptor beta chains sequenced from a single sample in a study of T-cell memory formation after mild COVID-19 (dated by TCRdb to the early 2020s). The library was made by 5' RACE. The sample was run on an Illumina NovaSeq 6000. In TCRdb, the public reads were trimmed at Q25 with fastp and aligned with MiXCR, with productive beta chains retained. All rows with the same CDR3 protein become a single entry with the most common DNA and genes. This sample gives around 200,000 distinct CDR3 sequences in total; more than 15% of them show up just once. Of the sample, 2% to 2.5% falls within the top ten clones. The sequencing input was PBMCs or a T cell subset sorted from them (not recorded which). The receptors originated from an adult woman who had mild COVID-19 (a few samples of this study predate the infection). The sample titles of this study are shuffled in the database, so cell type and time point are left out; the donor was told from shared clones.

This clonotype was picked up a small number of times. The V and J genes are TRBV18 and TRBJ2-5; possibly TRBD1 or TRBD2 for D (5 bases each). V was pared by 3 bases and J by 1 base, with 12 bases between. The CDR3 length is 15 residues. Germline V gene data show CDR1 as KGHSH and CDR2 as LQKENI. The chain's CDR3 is CASSPRDGTQETQYF. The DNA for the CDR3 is TGTGCCAGCTCACCCAGGGACGGAACCCAAGAGACCCAGTACTTC.

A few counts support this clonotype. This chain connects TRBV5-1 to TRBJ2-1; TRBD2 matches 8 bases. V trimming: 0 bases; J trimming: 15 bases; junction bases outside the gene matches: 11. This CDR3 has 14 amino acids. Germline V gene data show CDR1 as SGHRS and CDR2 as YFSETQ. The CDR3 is CASSLAAQRERRFF. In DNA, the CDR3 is TGCGCCAGCAGCTTGGCGGCACAGCGGGAGCGGAGGTTCTTC.

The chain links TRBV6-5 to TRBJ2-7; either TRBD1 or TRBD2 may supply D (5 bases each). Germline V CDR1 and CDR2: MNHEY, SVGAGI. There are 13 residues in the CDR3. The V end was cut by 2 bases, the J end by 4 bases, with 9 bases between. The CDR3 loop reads CASSYGGLYEQYF. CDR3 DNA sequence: TGTGCCAGCAGTTACGGGGGTTTGTACGAGCAGTACTTC.

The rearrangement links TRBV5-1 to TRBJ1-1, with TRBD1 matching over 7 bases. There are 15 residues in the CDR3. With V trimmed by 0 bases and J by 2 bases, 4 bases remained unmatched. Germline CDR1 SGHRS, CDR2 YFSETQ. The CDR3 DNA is TGCGCCAGCAGCTTGGTTGTAGGGGGCAACACTGAAGCTTTCTTT. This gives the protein CASSLVVGGNTEAFF.

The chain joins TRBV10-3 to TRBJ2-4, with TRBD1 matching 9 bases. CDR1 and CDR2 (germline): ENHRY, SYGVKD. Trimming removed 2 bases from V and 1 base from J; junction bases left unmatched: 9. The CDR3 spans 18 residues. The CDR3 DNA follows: TGTGCCATCAGTGAGGCCAGCGGGACAGGGAGGGCCAAAAACATTCAGTACTTC. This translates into CAISEASGTGRAKNIQYF.

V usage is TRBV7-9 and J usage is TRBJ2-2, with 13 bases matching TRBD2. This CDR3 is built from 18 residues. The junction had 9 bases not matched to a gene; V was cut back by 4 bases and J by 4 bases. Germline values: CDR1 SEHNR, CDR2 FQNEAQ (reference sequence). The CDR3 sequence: CASSSGLAGAPGTGELFF. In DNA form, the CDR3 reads TGTGCCAGCAGCTCCGGACTAGCGGGGGCCCCGGGCACCGGGGAGCTGTTTTTT.

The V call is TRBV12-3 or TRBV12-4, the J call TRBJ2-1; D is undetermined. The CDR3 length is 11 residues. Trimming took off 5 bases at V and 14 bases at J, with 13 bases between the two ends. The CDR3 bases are TGTGCCAGCAGTATGGACGCCCCAAAGTTCTTC. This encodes CASSMDAPKFF.

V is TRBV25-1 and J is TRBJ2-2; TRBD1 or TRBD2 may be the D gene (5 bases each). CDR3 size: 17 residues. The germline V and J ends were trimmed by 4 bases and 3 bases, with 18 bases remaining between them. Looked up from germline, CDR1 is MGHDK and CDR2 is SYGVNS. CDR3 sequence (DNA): TGTGCCAGCAGTGTATATGGTGCGCTGGGGGACACCGGGGAGCTGTTTTTT. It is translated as CASSVYGALGDTGELFF.

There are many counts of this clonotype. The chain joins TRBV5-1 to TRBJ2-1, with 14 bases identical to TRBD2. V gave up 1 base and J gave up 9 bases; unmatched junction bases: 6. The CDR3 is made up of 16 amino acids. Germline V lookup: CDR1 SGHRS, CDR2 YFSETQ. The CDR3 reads CASSLTTSGGAGEQFF. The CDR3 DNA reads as TGCGCCAGCAGCTTGACGACTAGCGGGGGGGCCGGTGAGCAGTTCTTC.

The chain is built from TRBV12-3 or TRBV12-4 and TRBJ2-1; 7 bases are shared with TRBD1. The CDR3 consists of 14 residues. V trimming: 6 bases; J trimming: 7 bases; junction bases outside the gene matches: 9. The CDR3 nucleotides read TGTGCCAGCAGCCGACGAGGGGGCGGGAATGAGCAGTTCTTC. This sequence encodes CASSRRGGGNEQFF.

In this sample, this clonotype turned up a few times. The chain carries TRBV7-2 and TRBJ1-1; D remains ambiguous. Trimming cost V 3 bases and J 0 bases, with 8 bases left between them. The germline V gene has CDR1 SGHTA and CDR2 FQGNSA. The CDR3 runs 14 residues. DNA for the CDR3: TGTGCCAGCAGCTTCGTACAGATGAACACTGAAGCTTTCTTT. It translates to CASSFVQMNTEAFF.

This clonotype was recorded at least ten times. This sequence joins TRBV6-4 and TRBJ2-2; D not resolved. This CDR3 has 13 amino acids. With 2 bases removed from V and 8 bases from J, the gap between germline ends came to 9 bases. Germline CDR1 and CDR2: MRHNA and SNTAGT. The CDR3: CASSDEHGGELFF. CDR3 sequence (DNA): TGTGCCAGCAGTGACGAACATGGGGGGGAGCTGTTTTTT.

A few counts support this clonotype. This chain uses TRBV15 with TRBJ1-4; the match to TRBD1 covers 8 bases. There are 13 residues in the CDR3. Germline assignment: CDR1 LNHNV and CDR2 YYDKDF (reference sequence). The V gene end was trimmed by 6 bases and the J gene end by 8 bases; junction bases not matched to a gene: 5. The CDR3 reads CATSRQGIEKLFF. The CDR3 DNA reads TGTGCCACCAGTAGACAGGGGATCGAAAAACTGTTTTTT.

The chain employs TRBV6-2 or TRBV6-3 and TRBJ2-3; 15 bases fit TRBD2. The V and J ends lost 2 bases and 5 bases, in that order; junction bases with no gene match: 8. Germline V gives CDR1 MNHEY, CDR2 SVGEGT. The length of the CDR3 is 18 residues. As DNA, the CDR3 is TGTGCCAGCAGTTACCCGAGGACTAGCGGGGGGGCCGAAGATACGCAGTATTTT. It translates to CASSYPRTSGGAEDTQYF.

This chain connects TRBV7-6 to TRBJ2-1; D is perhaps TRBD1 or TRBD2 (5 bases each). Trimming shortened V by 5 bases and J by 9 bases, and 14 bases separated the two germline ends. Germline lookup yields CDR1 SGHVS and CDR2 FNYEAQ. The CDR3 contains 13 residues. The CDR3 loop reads CASSRGRTGEQFF. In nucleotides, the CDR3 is TGTGCCAGCAGCCGGGGACGGACGGGTGAGCAGTTCTTC.

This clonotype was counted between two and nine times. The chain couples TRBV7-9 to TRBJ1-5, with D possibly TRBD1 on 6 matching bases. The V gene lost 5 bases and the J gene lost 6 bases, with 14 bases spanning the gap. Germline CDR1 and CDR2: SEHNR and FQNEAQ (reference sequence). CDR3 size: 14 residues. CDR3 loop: CASSHEGEGQPQHF. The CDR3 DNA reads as TGTGCCAGCAGCCATGAGGGGGAAGGTCAGCCCCAGCATTTT.

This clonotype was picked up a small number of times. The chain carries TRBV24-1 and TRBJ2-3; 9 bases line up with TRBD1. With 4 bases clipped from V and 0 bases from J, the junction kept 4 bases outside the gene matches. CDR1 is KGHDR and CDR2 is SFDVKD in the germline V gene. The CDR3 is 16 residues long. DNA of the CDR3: TGTGCCACCAGTGACCCGGGACAGGGTAGCACAGATACGCAGTATTTT. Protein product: CATSDPGQGSTDTQYF.

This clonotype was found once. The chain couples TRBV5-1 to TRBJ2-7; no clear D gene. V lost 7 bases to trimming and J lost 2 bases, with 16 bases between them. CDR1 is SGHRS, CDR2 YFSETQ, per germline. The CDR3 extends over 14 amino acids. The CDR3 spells CASASTPPPYEQYF. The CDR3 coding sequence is TGCGCCAGCGCCTCGACCCCACCGCCCTACGAGCAGTACTTC. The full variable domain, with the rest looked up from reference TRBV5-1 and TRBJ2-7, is KAGVTQTPRYLIKTRGQQVTLSCSPISGHRSVSWYQQTPGQGLQFLFEYFSETQRNKGNFPGRFSGRQFSNSRSEMNVSTLELGDSALYLCASASTPPPYEQYFGPGTRLTVT.

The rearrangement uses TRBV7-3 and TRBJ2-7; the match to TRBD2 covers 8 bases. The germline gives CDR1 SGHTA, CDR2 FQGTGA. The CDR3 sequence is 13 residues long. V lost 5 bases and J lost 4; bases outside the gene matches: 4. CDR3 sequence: CASSPGGVYEQYF. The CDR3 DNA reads TGTGCCAGCAGCCCCGGGGGGGTGTACGAGCAGTACTTC.

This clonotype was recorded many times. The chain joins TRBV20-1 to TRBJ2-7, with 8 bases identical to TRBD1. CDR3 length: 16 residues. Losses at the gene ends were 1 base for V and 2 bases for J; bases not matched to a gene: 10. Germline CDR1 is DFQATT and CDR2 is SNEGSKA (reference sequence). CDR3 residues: CSARVGDTGGTYEQYF. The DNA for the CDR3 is TGCAGTGCTAGAGTGGGAGATACAGGGGGGACCTACGAGCAGTACTTC.

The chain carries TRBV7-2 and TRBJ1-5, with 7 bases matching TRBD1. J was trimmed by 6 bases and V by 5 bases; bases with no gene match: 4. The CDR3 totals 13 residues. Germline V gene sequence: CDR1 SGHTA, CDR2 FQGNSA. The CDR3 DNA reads TGTGCCAGCAGCCCCCAGGGGGGTCAGCCCCAGCATTTT. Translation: CASSPQGGQPQHF.

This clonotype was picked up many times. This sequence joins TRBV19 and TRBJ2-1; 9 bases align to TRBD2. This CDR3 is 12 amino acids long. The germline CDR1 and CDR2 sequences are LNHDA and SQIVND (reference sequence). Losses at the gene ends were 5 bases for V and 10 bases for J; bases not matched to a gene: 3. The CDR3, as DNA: TGTGCCAGTAGTGTAGCGGGAGCAGAGCAGTTCTTC. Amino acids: CASSVAGAEQFF. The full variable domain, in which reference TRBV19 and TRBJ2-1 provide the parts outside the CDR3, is DGGITQSPKYLFRKEGQNVTLSCEQNLNHDAMYWYRQDPGQGLRLIYYSQIVNDFQKGDIAEGYSVSREKKESFPLTVTSAQKNPTAFYLCASSVAGAEQFFGPGTRLTVL.